One sample yielded the 21 T cell receptor beta chains listed below, sequenced in a study of T cells in women clearing cervical HPV infection. TCRdb's table, derived via immunoSEQ multiplex PCR, lists solely in-frame clones and lacks some. This sample's table has about 32,000 clones. Specimen: blood buffy coat. The receptors were sampled from a woman aged 18 to 75 with a cervical HPV16 infection that either progressed to CIN3+ or cleared (not recorded which).

Concerning this clone: The read gets to within 3 residues of the CDR3 end, and the germline J gene fills in the rest. The chain uses TRBV2 and TRBJ2-6; D is possibly TRBD1 (6 bases). This CDR3 has 15 amino acids. Germline lookup yields CDR1 SNHLY and CDR2 FYNNEI. V dropped 8 bases and J dropped 4 bases, with 15 bases sitting between them. The CDR3 bases that were read are TGTGCCAGCGGAAAACAGGGAGACGGGGCCAACGTC. It codes for CASGKQGDGANV. The whole CDR3 sequence reads CASGKQGDGANVLTF. Full variable domain (missing parts from reference TRBV2 and TRBJ2-6): EPEVTQTPSHQVTQMGQEVILRCVPISNHLYFYWYRQILGQKVEFLVSFYNNEISEKSEIFDDQFSVERPDGSNFTLKIRSTKLEDSAMYFCASGKQGDGANVLTFGAGSRLTVL.

Concerning this clone itself: Read data end 3 residues before the CDR3 end; the end is taken from the germline J gene. The sample holds other DNA sequences that translate to the same CDR3. V gene TRBV7-2 combines with J gene TRBJ2-2; D not certain. From germline, CDR1 is SGHTA and CDR2 FQGNSA. The CDR3 covers 13 residues. The CDR3 reads CASSESVNSPLFF. The sequenced CDR3 bases are TGTGCCAGCAGCGAAAGCGTTAATTCACCG.

Notes on this clone: The read ends 3 residues shy of where the CDR3 ends; the end is completed using the germline J gene. The J gene is TRBJ1-2, the V gene TRBV7-2; 8 bases align to TRBD1. J was trimmed by 3 bases and V by 5 bases; bases with no gene match: 8. Looked up from germline, CDR1 is SGHTA and CDR2 is FQGNSA. The CDR3 extends over 15 amino acids. The sequenced part of the CDR3 DNA is TGTGCCAGCAGCCCGTGGACAGGGAGGGACTATGGC. Its translation is CASSPWTGRDYG. The whole CDR3 region reads CASSPWTGRDYGYTF.

Of note for this clone: The read is 3 residues too short to cover the CDR3 end, so that end is filled in from the germline J gene. The V call is TRBV18, the J call TRBJ2-1; tentatively, D is TRBD1 (6 bases). The CDR3 length is 16 residues. V gave up 0 bases and J gave up 1 base, with 10 bases separating them. Germline V gene sequence: CDR1 KGHSH, CDR2 LQKENI. CDR3: CASSPPDRWSYNEQFF. CDR3 DNA, as far as it was read: TGTGCCAGCTCACCACCAGACAGGTGGTCCTACAATGAG. Using reference TRBV18 and TRBJ2-1 for the parts outside the CDR3, the full variable domain is NAGVMQNPRHLVRRRGQEARLRCSPMKGHSHVYWYRQLPEEGLKFMVYLQKENIIDESGMPKERFSAEFPKEGPSILRIQQVVRGDSAAYFCASSPPDRWSYNEQFFGPGTRLTVL.

As regards this clone: The read ends 3 residues before the CDR3 terminus; that terminus is restored from the germline J gene. The rearrangement links TRBV29-1 to TRBJ2-7; 9 nucleotides match TRBD1. Germline CDR1 and CDR2: SQVTM and ANQGSEA. CDR3 length equals 13 residues. J lost 2 bases, V lost 7 bases, and 6 bases had no gene match. This chain's CDR3 is CSARTGDPYEQYF. CDR3 DNA, as far as it was read: TGCAGCGCGCGGACAGGGGATCCCTACGAG.

As to this clone: The CDR3 goes on 3 residues after the read ends, and that part is filled in from the germline J gene. The chain joins TRBV20-1 to TRBJ1-2; unclear D gene. The CDR3 covers 10 residues. CDR1 is DFQATT and CDR2 is SNEGSKA in the germline V gene (reference sequence). The CDR3 is CSATGEGYTF. CDR3 DNA, as far as it was read: TGCAGTGCTACCGGGGAGGGC.

Concerning this clone itself: Read sequence stops 3 residues before the CDR3 end, and the germline J gene provides the missing end. The chain carries TRBV2 and TRBJ1-4; D unclear. Germline V gene sequence: CDR1 SNHLY, CDR2 FYNNEI. V lost 1 base and J lost 6, with 15 bases in between. CDR3 size: 16 residues. CDR3 in amino acids: CASSEVRGQVDEKLFF. The DNA read from the CDR3 is TGTGCCAGCAGTGAAGTGAGAGGTCAGGTGGATGAAAAA. The whole variable domain, remainder taken from reference TRBV2 and TRBJ1-4, is EPEVTQTPSHQVTQMGQEVILRCVPISNHLYFYWYRQILGQKVEFLVSFYNNEISEKSEIFDDQFSVERPDGSNFTLKIRSTKLEDSAMYFCASSEVRGQVDEKLFFGSGTQLSVL.

Worth noting for this clone: The read is 3 residues too short to cover the CDR3 end, so that end is filled in from the germline J gene. The gene calls are TRBV7-3 and TRBJ2-2, with 10 bases that match TRBD1. The CDR3 has 17 residues. From germline, CDR1 is SGHTA and CDR2 FQGTGA. V lost 2 bases to trimming and J lost 5 bases; unmatched junction nucleotides: 8. This chain's CDR3 is CASSLDRTGGLTGELFF. The CDR3 DNA, read in part, is TGTGCCAGCAGCTTAGACCGGACAGGGGGTTTAACCGGGGAG.

About this clone: The sequence runs out 3 residues before the end of the CDR3; the remainder is reconstructed from the germline J gene. The V and J genes are TRBV29-1 and TRBJ1-2; TRBD1 is a possible D gene (5 bases). V lost 7 bases and J lost 2, with 11 bases in between. This CDR3 region has 12 residues. Germline V gene sequence: CDR1 SQVTM, CDR2 ANQGSEA. CDR3: CSALGVNYGYTF. The covered CDR3 bases are TGCAGCGCCTTAGGGGTAAACTATGGC. Together with reference TRBV29-1 and TRBJ1-2, the CDR3 gives the full variable domain: SAVISQKPSRDICQRGTSLTIQCQVDSQVTMMFWYRQQPGQSLTLIATANQGSEATYESGFVIDKFPISRPNLTFSTLTVSNMSPEDSSIYLCSALGVNYGYTFGSGTRLTVV.

On this clone: Coverage ceases 3 residues before the CDR3 finishes, and the germline J gene fills in the end. The chain couples TRBV5-1 to TRBJ1-2; the D gene is possibly TRBD1 (5 bases). The CDR3 consists of 15 residues. V was trimmed by 4 bases and J by 4 bases, leaving 17 bases between them. Per the germline V gene, CDR1 is SGHRS and CDR2 is YFSETQ. The CDR3 region is CASSADPTTGYGYTF. CDR3 DNA (partial): TGCGCCAGCAGCGCGGACCCGACAACAGGCTATGGC.

As for this clone: Read sequence stops 3 residues before the CDR3 end, and the germline J gene provides the missing end. This sequence joins TRBV5-1 and TRBJ2-3; D perhaps matches TRBD1 (5 bases). The CDR3 consists of 14 residues. V was cut by 0 bases and J by 3 bases, with 8 bases left in between. In germline, CDR1 is SGHRS, CDR2 YFSETQ. The CDR3 loop reads CASSLVGVTDTQYF. Incomplete CDR3 DNA: TGCGCCAGCAGCTTGGTAGGGGTTACAGATACG.

About this clone itself: Coverage ceases 3 residues before the CDR3 finishes, and the germline J gene fills in the end. Other nucleotide sequences from this sample produce the same CDR3. V usage is TRBV7-9 and J usage is TRBJ1-3; a weak D match, TRBD1 (5 bases). V was clipped by 5 bases and J by 0 bases, with 8 bases between them. Germline V gene lookup returns CDR1 SEHNR and CDR2 FQNEAQ (reference sequence). There are 14 residues in the CDR3. The sequenced part of the CDR3 DNA is TGTGCCAGCAGCCCGACAGACTCTGGAAACACC. This sequence encodes CASSPTDSGNT. From start to end, the CDR3 is CASSPTDSGNTIYF.

On this clone: The sequenced fragment ends 3 residues before the CDR3 boundary, so the rest is inferred from the germline J gene. V usage is TRBV19 and J usage is TRBJ1-2, with 10 bases that match TRBD1. Germline loops: CDR1 LNHDA, CDR2 SQIVND (reference sequence). V lost 5 bases and J lost 4; bases outside the gene matches: 10. The CDR3 is made up of 16 amino acids. The sequenced CDR3 bases are TGTGCCAGTAGTGTCCCCGGGACAGGGGCTTCCTATGGC. It codes for CASSVPGTGASYG. The whole CDR3 is CASSVPGTGASYGYTF.

As concerns this clone: The read ends 3 residues shy of where the CDR3 ends; the end is completed using the germline J gene. The chain uses TRBV6-2 or TRBV6-3 and TRBJ2-3; 7 bases are a match to TRBD1. Germline values: CDR1 MNHEY, CDR2 SVGEGT. The CDR3 spans 15 residues. This CDR3 is CASSYLAVQGETQYF. Incomplete CDR3 DNA: TGTGCCAGCAGTTACTTGGCCGTCCAGGGGGAGACG.

A note on this clone: The CDR3 is cut off 3 residues early in the read; its end comes from the germline J gene. The chain links TRBV30 to TRBJ2-3; 13 nucleotides match TRBD2. V dropped 1 base and J dropped 2; count of bases not matched to a gene: 3. The CDR3 is 16 residues long. The germline CDR1 and CDR2 sequences are GTSNPN and SVGIG (reference sequence). The CDR3 sequence: CAWSGGLAGVTDTQYF. Incomplete CDR3 DNA: TGTGCCTGGAGTGGAGGACTAGCGGGGGTCACAGATACG.

Turning to this clone: Coverage ceases 3 residues before the CDR3 finishes, and the germline J gene fills in the end. The gene calls are TRBV5-1 and TRBJ2-3, with TRBD2 matching over 7 bases. This CDR3 region has 14 residues. In germline, CDR1 is SGHRS, CDR2 YFSETQ. The CDR3 protein is CASSLSGIRETQYF. The sequenced part of the CDR3 DNA is TGCGCCAGCAGCTTGAGCGGGATTAGGGAGACG.

Remarks on this clone: The observed sequence ends 3 residues before the CDR3 terminus, with the missing tail filled in from the germline J gene. The chain uses TRBV5-1 and TRBJ1-5, with D unresolved. The V gene's germline CDR1 is SGHRS and CDR2 YFSETQ. The CDR3 sequence is 13 residues long. V lost 0 bases and J lost 5, with 6 bases in between. The sequenced part of the CDR3 DNA is TGCGCCAGCAGCTTGGACAGCTATCAGCCC. Protein product: CASSLDSYQP. The CDR3 as a whole reads CASSLDSYQPQHF.

On this clone itself: Sequencing ends 3 residues short of the CDR3 end; the germline J gene provides the rest. The J gene is TRBJ2-7, the V gene TRBV13; D is undetermined. The V gene lost 3 bases and the J gene lost 0 bases, with 9 bases spanning the gap. Germline lookup yields CDR1 PRHDT and CDR2 FYEKMQ (reference sequence). The CDR3 is 14 residues long. The CDR3 bases that were read are TGTGCCAGCAGCTTTGGTCTAGGCTCCTACGAG. Its translation: CASSFGLGSYE. The whole CDR3 reads CASSFGLGSYEQYF.

This clone is classed as medium-sized by frequency. The CDR3 protein is CASSLGRKGDTQYF. CDR3 DNA (partial): TGTGCCAGCAGCTTGGGCAGAAAGGGGGATACG. J is TRBJ2-3 and V is TRBV11-2; D might be TRBD1 (5 bases). The read ends 3 residues before the CDR3 terminus; that terminus is restored from the germline J gene. The length of the CDR3 is 14 residues. The germline V gene has CDR1 SGHAT and CDR2 FQNNGV. Trimming took off 3 bases at V and 6 bases at J, with 13 bases between the two ends.

Worth noting for this clone: The read halts 3 residues ahead of the CDR3 end, with the missing end drawn from the germline J gene. The chain couples TRBV7-6 to TRBJ1-2, with unresolved D. Per germline, CDR1 SGHVS and CDR2 FNYEAQ. CDR3 length: 13 residues. Incomplete CDR3 DNA: TGTGCCAGCAGCCTCCCAGGAACAGATACC. Translated, it gives CASSLPGTDT. In full, the CDR3 is CASSLPGTDTYTF.

Points on this clone: The missing CDR3 end, 3 residues past where the read stops, is filled in from the germline J gene. V is TRBV18 and J is TRBJ2-2, with D uncertain. Trimming took 6 bases from V and 3 from J, leaving 8 bases between them. From germline, CDR1 is KGHSH and CDR2 LQKENI. This CDR3 has 13 residues. The CDR3 DNA, read in part, is TGTGCCAGCTCTTACCAGTACACCGGGGAG. It encodes CASSYQYTGE. The full CDR3 is CASSYQYTGELFF.